The sequence of this T cell receptor beta chain was determined in a study of T cell repertoires in cytomegalovirus infection. Study details: Matching HLA type, along with CMV infection, was indicated by public TCR beta signatures. Study findings and constraints: Identification of carriers of CMV plus the relevant HLA was achieved through cumulative public TCR beta family frequency.

Germline-derived CDR1 and CDR2 are DFQATT and SNEGSKA (reference sequence). The CDR3 sequence is 14 residues long. Trimming pared 6 bases from V and 2 bases from J, leaving 14 bases between. TCRdb used MiXCR to reprocess the reads, holding one entry per CDR3 protein. The repertoire holds 300,000 or so distinct CDR3 sequences, around 9.6% seen once, with less than 3% in the top ten. This clonotype was counted at least ten times. Antigen unknown. The material sequenced was PBMCs. The chain joins TRBV20-1 to TRBJ1-5; D is undetermined. The TCR sequence derives from a human donor in good health (CMV status not recorded). Some clones in this sample may be carry-over from other donors' samples. In nucleotides, the CDR3 is TGCAGTGCCACGCCATATGGCGGCAATCAGCCCCAGCATTTT. Its translation is CSATPYGGNQPQHF.